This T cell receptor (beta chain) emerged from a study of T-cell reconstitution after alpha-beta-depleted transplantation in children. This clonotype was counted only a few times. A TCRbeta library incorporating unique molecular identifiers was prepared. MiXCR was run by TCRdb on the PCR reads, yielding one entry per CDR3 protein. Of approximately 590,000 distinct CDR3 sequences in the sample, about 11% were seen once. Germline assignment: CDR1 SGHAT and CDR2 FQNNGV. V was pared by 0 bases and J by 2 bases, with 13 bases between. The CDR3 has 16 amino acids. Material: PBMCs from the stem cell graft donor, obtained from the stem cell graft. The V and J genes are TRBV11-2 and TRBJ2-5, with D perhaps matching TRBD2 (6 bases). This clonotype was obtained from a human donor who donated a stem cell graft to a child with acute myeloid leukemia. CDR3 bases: TGTGCCAGCAGCTTAGATCGGCAGGAGGGACAAGAGACCCAGTACTTC. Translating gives CASSLDRQEGQETQYF.